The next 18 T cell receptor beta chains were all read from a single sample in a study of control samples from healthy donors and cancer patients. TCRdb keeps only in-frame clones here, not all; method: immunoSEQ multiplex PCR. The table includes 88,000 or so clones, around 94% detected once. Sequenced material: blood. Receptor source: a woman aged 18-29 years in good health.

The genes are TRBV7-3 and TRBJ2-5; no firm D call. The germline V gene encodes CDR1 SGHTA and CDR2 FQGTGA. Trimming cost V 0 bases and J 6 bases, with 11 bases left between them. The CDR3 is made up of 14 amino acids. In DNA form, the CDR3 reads TGTGCCAGCAGCTTAACTGGTGGCGAACAGACCCAGTACTTC. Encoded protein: CASSLTGGEQTQYF. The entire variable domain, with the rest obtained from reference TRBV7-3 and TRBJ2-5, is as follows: GAGVSQTPSNKVTEKGKYVELRCDPISGHTALYWYRQSLGQGPEFLIYFQGTGAADDSGLPNDRFFAVRPEGSVSTLKIQRTERGDSAVYLCASSLTGGEQTQYFGPGTRLLVL.

CDR3 DNA: TGTGCCACCAGTGGAAGACAGGGGGAATACAACGGGGAGCTGTTTTTT. The encoded protein is CATSGRQGEYNGELFF. This rearrangement joins TRBV24-1 to TRBJ2-2; 9 bases line up with TRBD1. CDR1 and CDR2 (germline): KGHDR, SFDVKD. The J segment lost 7 bases and the V segment lost 5 bases, leaving 10 bases of the junction unmatched. The CDR3 consists of 16 residues.

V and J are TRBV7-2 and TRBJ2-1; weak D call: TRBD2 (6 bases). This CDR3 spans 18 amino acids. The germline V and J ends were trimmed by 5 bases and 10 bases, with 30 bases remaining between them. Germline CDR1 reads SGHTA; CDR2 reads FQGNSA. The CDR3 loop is CASSPRAVGGLGRREQFF. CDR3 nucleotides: TGTGCCAGCAGCCCCAGAGCGGTGGGGGGTTTGGGCAGGCGGGAGCAGTTCTTC.

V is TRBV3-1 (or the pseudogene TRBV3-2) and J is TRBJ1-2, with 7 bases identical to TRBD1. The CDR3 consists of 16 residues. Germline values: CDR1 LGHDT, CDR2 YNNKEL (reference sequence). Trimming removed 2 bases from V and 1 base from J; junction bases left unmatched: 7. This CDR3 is CASSQRQGLGNYGYTF. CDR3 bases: TGTGCCAGCAGCCAAAGACAGGGCTTAGGTAACTATGGCTACACCTTC.

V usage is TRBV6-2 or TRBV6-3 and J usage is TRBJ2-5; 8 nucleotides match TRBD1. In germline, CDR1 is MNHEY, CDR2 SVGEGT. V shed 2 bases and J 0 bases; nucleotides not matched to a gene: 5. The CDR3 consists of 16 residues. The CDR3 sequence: CASSYTTTGDQETQYF. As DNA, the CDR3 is TGTGCCAGCAGTTACACAACGACAGGGGACCAAGAGACCCAGTACTTC.

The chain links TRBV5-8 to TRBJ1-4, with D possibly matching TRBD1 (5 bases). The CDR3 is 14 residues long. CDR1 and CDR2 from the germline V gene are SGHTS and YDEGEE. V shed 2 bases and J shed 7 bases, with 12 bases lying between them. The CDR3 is CASSLEGQFEKLFF. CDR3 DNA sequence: TGTGCCAGCAGCTTAGAGGGGCAATTTGAAAAACTGTTTTTT.

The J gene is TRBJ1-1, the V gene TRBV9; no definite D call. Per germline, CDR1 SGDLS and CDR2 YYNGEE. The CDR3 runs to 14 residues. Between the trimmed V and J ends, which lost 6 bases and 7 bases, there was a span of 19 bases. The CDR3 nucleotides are TGTGCCAGCACTTCGCTACGGAAGGAAAGTGAAGCTTTCTTT. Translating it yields CASTSLRKESEAFF.

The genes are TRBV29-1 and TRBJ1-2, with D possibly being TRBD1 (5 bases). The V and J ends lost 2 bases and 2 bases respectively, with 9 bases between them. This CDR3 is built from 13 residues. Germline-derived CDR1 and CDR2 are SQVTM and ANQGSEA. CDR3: CSVERGTNYGYTF. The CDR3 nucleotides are TGCAGCGTTGAAAGGGGAACGAACTATGGCTACACCTTC.

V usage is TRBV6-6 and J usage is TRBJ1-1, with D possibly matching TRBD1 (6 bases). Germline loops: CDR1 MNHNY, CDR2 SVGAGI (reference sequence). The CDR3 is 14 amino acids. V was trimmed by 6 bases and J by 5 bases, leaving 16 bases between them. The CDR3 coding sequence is TGTGCCAGCAGCTCGGAGAGCAGGGGTACTGAAGCTTTCTTT. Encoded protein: CASSSESRGTEAFF.

The CDR3 protein is CASTGSLYEQYF. CDR3 in DNA: TGTGCCAGCACGGGGTCTCTCTACGAGCAGTACTTC. The genes are TRBV5-8 and TRBJ2-7, with D perhaps matching TRBD2 (5 bases). The germline V gene has CDR1 SGHTS and CDR2 YDEGEE. This CDR3 spans 12 amino acids. V lost 6 bases and J 3 bases, leaving 10 bases between the germline ends.

The CDR3 reads CATSRDIRLAGGPANTGELFF. CDR3 sequence (DNA): TGTGCCACCAGCAGAGATATCCGACTAGCGGGGGGGCCCGCGAACACCGGGGAGCTGTTTTTT. The chain is built from TRBV15 and TRBJ2-2; 14 nucleotides align to TRBD2. The V gene end was trimmed by 0 bases and the J gene end by 0 bases; junction bases not matched to a gene: 9. The CDR3 runs 21 residues. CDR1 LNHNV and CDR2 YYDKDF come from the germline V gene (reference sequence).

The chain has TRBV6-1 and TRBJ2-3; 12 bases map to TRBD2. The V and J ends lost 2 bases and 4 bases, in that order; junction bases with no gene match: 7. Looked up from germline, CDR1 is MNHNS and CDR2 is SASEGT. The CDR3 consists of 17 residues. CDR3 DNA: TGTGCCAGCAGTGAACTACGGTCTAGCGGGGGGGCAGATACGCAGTATTTT. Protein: CASSELRSSGGADTQYF.

The CDR3 nucleotides are TGTGCCAGCAGCTTTGTGGCAGGGTCATCCGGGGAGCTGTTTTTT. Translating gives CASSFVAGSSGELFF. The chain links TRBV7-2 to TRBJ2-2; the D gene is possibly TRBD1 (5 bases). The V gene's germline CDR1 is SGHTA and CDR2 FQGNSA. CDR3 length: 15 amino acids. V lost 3 bases to trimming and J lost 6 bases, with 14 bases between them.

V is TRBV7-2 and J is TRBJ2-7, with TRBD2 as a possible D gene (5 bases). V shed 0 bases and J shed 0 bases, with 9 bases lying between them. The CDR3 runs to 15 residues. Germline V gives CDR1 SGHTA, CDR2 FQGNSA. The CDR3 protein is CASSLAQRTSYEQYF. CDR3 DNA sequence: TGTGCCAGCAGCTTAGCTCAGCGGACCTCCTACGAGCAGTACTTC.

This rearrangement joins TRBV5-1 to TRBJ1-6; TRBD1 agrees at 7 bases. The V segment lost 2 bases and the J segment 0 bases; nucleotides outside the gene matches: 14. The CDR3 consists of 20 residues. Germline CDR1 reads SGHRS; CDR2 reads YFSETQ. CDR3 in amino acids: CASSFDSGQLWSSYNSPLHF. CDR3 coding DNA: TGCGCCAGCAGCTTCGATTCGGGACAGCTTTGGAGCTCCTATAATTCACCCCTCCACTTT. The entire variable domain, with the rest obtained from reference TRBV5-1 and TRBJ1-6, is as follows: KAGVTQTPRYLIKTRGQQVTLSCSPISGHRSVSWYQQTPGQGLQFLFEYFSETQRNKGNFPGRFSGRQFSNSRSEMNVSTLELGDSALYLCASSFDSGQLWSSYNSPLHFGNGTRLTVT.

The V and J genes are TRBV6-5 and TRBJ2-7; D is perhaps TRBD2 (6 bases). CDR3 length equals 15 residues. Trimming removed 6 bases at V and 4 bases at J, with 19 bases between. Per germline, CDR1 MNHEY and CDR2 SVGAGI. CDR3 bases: TGTGCCAGCAGCGAGAGAGGCGGGACGGCATACGAGCAGTACTTC. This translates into CASSERGGTAYEQYF.

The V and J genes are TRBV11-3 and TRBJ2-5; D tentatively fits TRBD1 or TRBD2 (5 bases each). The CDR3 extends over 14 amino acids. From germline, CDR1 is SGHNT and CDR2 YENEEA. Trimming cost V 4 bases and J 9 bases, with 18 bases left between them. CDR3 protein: CASSSSTGVGAQYF. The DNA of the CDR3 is TGTGCCAGCAGCTCAAGCACCGGGGTAGGGGCCCAGTACTTC.

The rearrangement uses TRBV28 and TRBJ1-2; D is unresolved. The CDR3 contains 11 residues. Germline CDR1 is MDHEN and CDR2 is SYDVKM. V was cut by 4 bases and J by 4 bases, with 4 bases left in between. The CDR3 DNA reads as TGTGCCAGCAGTTCGAGCTATGGCTACACCTTC. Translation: CASSSSYGYTF.